Listed below are T cell receptor beta chains from one sample, sequenced in a study of cytomegalovirus exposure and HLA in healthy donors. Profiled with immunoSEQ multiplex PCR; TCRdb holds only in-frame clones, not every one. The sample holds roughly 110,000 clones, about two thirds seen once. The sequenced material came from PBMCs. The receptor source for this set is a female donor in good health and CMV-seronegative. CDR3s include the opening cysteine and the closing phenylalanine or tryptophan. Each record gives: J gene, V gene, D gene, clone size, CDR3 protein, CDR3 DNA. A D gene is named only where the DNA matches it firmly. A row's size may be missing; if present it is once, few, many or a size class.

TRBJ1-2 TRBV4-1 TRBD1 - CASSPTGGWGYTF TGCGCCAGCAGCCCCACAGGGGGCTGGGGCTACACCTTC
TRBJ1-2 TRBV30 TRBD1 - CAWTVGTGDGYTF TGTGCCTGGACCGTCGGGACAGGGGATGGCTACACCTTC
TRBJ2-7 TRBV18 TRBD2 - CASSTMTSIEQYF TGTGCCAGCTCTACTATGACTAGCATCGAGCAGTACTTC
TRBJ1-5 TRBV6-6 TRBD1 - CASSHGTGRGNQPQHF TGTGCCAGCAGCCACGGGACAGGAAGGGGCAATCAGCCCCAGCATTTT
TRBJ2-7 TRBV28 - - CAGADPPSYEQYF TGTGCCGGGGCGGACCCTCCCTCCTACGAGCAGTACTTC
TRBJ1-3 TRBV7-7 - - CASSLSPRDTIYF TGTGCTAGCAGCTTGTCCCCGCGGGACACCATATATTTT
TRBJ2-2 TRBV21-1 - - CASSKRGGVHGELFF TGTGCCAGCAGCAAACGTGGGGGGGTACACGGGGAGCTGTTTTTT
TRBJ1-2 TRBV27 TRBD1 - CASSPRQGATYGYTF TGTGCCAGCAGTCCTAGACAGGGGGCAACCTATGGCTACACCTTC
TRBJ2-2 TRBV28 TRBD2 - CASSWSGSFTGELFF TGTGCCAGCAGTTGGAGCGGGAGCTTCACCGGGGAGCTGTTTTTT
TRBJ2-1 TRBV6-6 - - CASGVGTPYNEQFF TGTGCCAGCGGGGTAGGGACACCTTACAATGAGCAGTTCTTC
TRBJ1-2 TRBV27 - - CASSFQGTPNYGYTF TGTGCCAGCAGTTTCCAAGGGACACCCAACTATGGCTACACCTTC
TRBJ2-7 TRBV13 TRBD1 - CASSLRDSSYEQYF TGTGCCAGCAGCCTGAGGGACAGCTCCTACGAGCAGTACTTC
TRBJ1-1 TRBV30 TRBD1 few CAGGQGGNTEAFF TGTGCCGGAGGACAGGGGGGGAACACTGAAGCTTTCTTT
TRBJ2-2 TRBV7-9 TRBD2 - CASSSPSGREYTGELFF TGTGCCAGCAGCTCTCCTAGCGGGAGGGAATACACCGGGGAGCTGTTTTTT
TRBJ1-1 TRBV6-5 - - CASSYSAGNTEAFF TGTGCCAGCAGTTACTCTGCCGGGAACACTGAAGCTTTCTTT
TRBJ2-7 TRBV4-1 - - CASSQARGPFYEQYF TGCGCCAGCAGCCAAGCCAGGGGCCCCTTTTACGAGCAGTACTTC
TRBJ1-5 TRBV7-2 - - CASSLVGVQPQHF TGTGCCAGCAGCTTAGTAGGGGTTCAGCCCCAGCATTTT
TRBJ2-7 TRBV4-2 TRBD2 - CASSQGGLAGDEQYF TGTGCCAGCAGCCAAGGGGGCCTAGCGGGAGACGAGCAGTACTTC
TRBJ1-1 TRBV6-5 - - CASSYTVNTEAFF TGTGCCAGCAGTTACACGGTGAACACTGAAGCTTTCTTT
TRBJ2-7 TRBV6-1 TRBD2 few CASSGGGGVAYEQYF TGTGCCAGCAGTGGGGGTGGGGGGGTCGCCTACGAGCAGTACTTC
TRBJ2-6 TRBV10-3 - medium-sized CAIPSFSGANVLTF TGTGCCATCCCGAGTTTTTCTGGGGCCAACGTCCTGACTTTC
TRBJ2-7 TRBV6-1 TRBD1 - CASSEALGQGSYEQYF TGTGCCAGCAGTGAAGCGCTGGGACAGGGCTCCTACGAGCAGTACTTC
TRBJ1-2 TRBV6-5 TRBD1 - CASSYSGQGVRGYTF TGTGCCAGCAGTTACTCGGGACAGGGAGTGCGAGGCTACACCTTC
TRBJ1-2 TRBV5-1 TRBD1 - CASSLRQGATTNYGYTF TGCGCCAGCAGCCTCAGACAGGGGGCGACCACTAACTATGGCTACACCTTC
TRBJ2-7 TRBV4-3 - few CASSQGPLGGQYF TGCGCCAGCAGCCAAGGGCCTCTAGGAGGGCAGTACTTC
TRBJ2-1 TRBV4-3 - - CASSQEYTEQFF TGCGCCAGCAGCCAAGAATACACAGAGCAGTTCTTC
TRBJ2-7 TRBV27 TRBD2 - CASSLGLAAYEQYF TGTGCCAGCAGTTTGGGACTAGCGGCCTACGAGCAGTACTTC
TRBJ1-1 TRBV4-2 - few CASSQDEGGAFF TGTGCCAGCAGCCAAGACGAGGGTGGGGCTTTCTTT
TRBJ2-7 TRBV30 - - CAWSVSSYEQYF TGTGCCTGGAGTGTAAGCTCCTACGAGCAGTACTTC
TRBJ1-2 TRBV30 TRBD1 - CAWHRGPYGYTF TGTGCCTGGCACAGGGGTCCCTATGGCTACACCTTT
TRBJ2-7 TRBV27 TRBD2 - CASSLGNLGLAGVPEQYF TGTGCCAGCAGTTTGGGGAACCTAGGACTAGCGGGAGTCCCCGAGCAGTACTTC
TRBJ2-1 TRBV30 - - CAWSEGIAYNEQFF TGTGCCTGGAGTGAGGGGATAGCCTACAATGAGCAGTTCTTC
TRBJ2-7 TRBV18 - few CASSPKGSDEQYF TGTGCCAGCTCACCGAAGGGTAGCGACGAGCAGTACTTC
TRBJ2-7 TRBV7-8 - - CASSPDRMRSYEQYF TGTGCCAGCAGCCCTGACAGGATGAGGTCCTACGAGCAGTACTTC
TRBJ2-7 TRBV18 - few CASSPRNGRRTGNSYEQYF TGTGCCAGCTCACCACGCAACGGACGACGGACGGGGAACTCCTACGAGCAGTACTTC
TRBJ2-4 TRBV15 TRBD1 - CATSTRRSGQGGNIQYF TGTGCCACCAGCACTAGGAGATCGGGACAGGGGGGGAACATTCAGTACTTC
TRBJ1-2 TRBV19 TRBD1 - CASTLDRVSPGYTF TGTGCCAGTACCCTGGACAGGGTTAGTCCCGGCTACACCTTC
TRBJ1-4 TRBV2 TRBD1 - CASSVRTGDREKLFF TGTGCCAGCAGTGTTAGGACAGGGGATCGGGAAAAACTGTTTTTT
TRBJ2-1 TRBV27 - few CASSLLVGSSYNEQFF TGTGCCAGCAGTTTATTGGTGGGGAGCTCCTACAATGAGCAGTTCTTC
TRBJ1-1 TRBV6-5 TRBD1 - CASSFTGGTEAFF TGTGCCAGCAGTTTTACAGGGGGCACTGAAGCTTTCTTT
TRBJ2-1 TRBV13 - - CASSLAASGAGNEQFF TGTGCCAGCAGCTTAGCGGCGTCGGGAGCGGGCAATGAGCAGTTCTTC
TRBJ2-1 TRBV18 TRBD1 - CASSPGTGGAVGDEQFF TGTGCCAGCTCACCCGGGACAGGGGGAGCGGTCGGGGATGAGCAGTTCTTC
TRBJ2-7 TRBV7-9 - - CASSLRTDEQYF TGTGCCAGCAGCCTGCGGACAGACGAGCAGTACTTC
TRBJ2-5 TRBV11-2 TRBD2 - CASSPRLAGGVYQETQYF TGTGCCAGCAGCCCTCGACTAGCGGGAGGGGTGTACCAAGAGACCCAGTACTTC
TRBJ2-5 TRBV19 TRBD1 - CASSIVGTGMLKTQYF TGTGCCAGTAGTATAGTCGGGACAGGGATGCTGAAGACCCAGTACTTC
TRBJ2-1 TRBV5-5 - few CASSYAGTPYNEQFF TGTGCCAGCAGTTACGCCGGGACACCCTACAATGAGCAGTTCTTC
TRBJ2-1 TRBV4-1 - few CASSQDRQGTYNEQFF TGCGCCAGCAGCCAAGACCGTCAGGGGACCTACAATGAGCAGTTCTTC
TRBJ2-1 TRBV6-4 TRBD2 - CASSRGGRAYNEQFF TGTGCCAGCAGTAGGGGCGGGAGGGCCTACAATGAGCAGTTCTTC
TRBJ2-2 TRBV5-4 TRBD2 - CASSPGLAGYTGELFF TGTGCCAGCAGTCCCGGACTAGCGGGATACACCGGGGAGCTGTTTTTT
TRBJ2-2 TRBV11-3 - once CASSLGGTNTGELFF TGTGCCAGCAGCTTAGGAGGCACCAACACCGGGGAGCTGTTTTTT